A selection of T cell receptor beta chains follows, all from one sample in a study of read filtering for tumor transcriptome and immune sequencing. TCRdb reprocessed the reads via MiXCR and lists one record per CDR3 protein. In the table there are 60,000 or so distinct CDR3 sequences, approximately 18% of which are singletons. The sample comprised a population of CD138-negative cells sorted from bone marrow. The source of these receptors is a donor over 35 with multiple myeloma. Each CDR3 is given without its conserved first and last residue. A D gene is named only where the DNA matches it firmly. Size is stated for part of the rows, as once, few or many counts, or as a class when the clone is expanded.

v_call clone_size d_call cdr3_aa
TRBV7-2 NA NA ASILVGGPAGETQY
TRBV11-2 many TRBD1 ASSLLGQGSYGYT
TRBV7-2 many NA ASTGPTASTDTQY
TRBV2 NA TRBD1 ASSGGQGGYGYT
TRBV6-5 NA NA ASSNGLEAF
TRBV20-1 many TRBD2 SADRGGPYNEQF
TRBV28 many NA ASSLRRGNQPQH
TRBV10-3 many NA ATQDSTFLDEQF
TRBV4-1 many TRBD1 ASRRQGSLDNEQF
TRBV5-1 NA TRBD2 ASGLIGGEYNEQF
TRBV6-2/TRBV6-3 many TRBD2 ASSYGLAGTSTDTQY
TRBV6-6 many TRBD1 ASAGGPYEQY
TRBV7-9 many NA ASSLASIEQY
TRBV11-2 NA TRBD1 ASSLDTGTGVVYERY
TRBV7-3 many NA ASSLSPGAGHEQY